The 4 T cell receptor beta chains listed next were all sequenced from one sample in a study of long-term antiretroviral therapy in people with HIV. Version v3.0 of the immunoSEQ assay was performed at survey level. Assay used: immunoSEQ multiplex PCR; TCRdb lists only in-frame clones, some missing. Of tens of thousands of clones in the sample, approximately 85% were seen once. The sequences come from unsorted PBMCs, collected 0.3 years after starting antiretroviral therapy. The source of these receptors is a man aged 18 to 30 with HIV.

This clone was seen a few times. V is TRBV28 and J is TRBJ2-7, with 13 bases identical to TRBD2. Germline CDR1 MDHEN, CDR2 SYDVKM. V lost 2 bases to trimming and J lost 3 bases; unmatched junction nucleotides: 10. This CDR3 contains 18 residues. CDR3: CASSLPLAGGIINYEQYF. The DNA of the CDR3 is TGTGCCAGCAGTTTACCACTAGCGGGAGGGATTATTAACTACGAGCAGTACTTC.

The V and J genes are TRBV28 and TRBJ2-5; the match to TRBD1 covers 10 bases. V shed 5 bases and J 3 bases; nucleotides not matched to a gene: 15. Germline values: CDR1 MDHEN, CDR2 SYDVKM. The CDR3 contains 18 residues. This CDR3 reads CASSLSISRDRGKETQYF. The CDR3 DNA reads TGTGCCAGCAGTCTATCCATTAGCCGGGACAGGGGCAAAGAGACCCAGTACTTC.

CDR3 residues: CASSQWGGSSSYNEQFF. In DNA, the CDR3 is TGTGCCAGCAGCCAATGGGGCGGGAGCAGCTCCTACAATGAGCAGTTCTTC. The rearrangement uses TRBV7-3 and TRBJ2-1, with 7 bases fitting TRBD2. V was clipped by 5 bases and J by 0 bases; unmatched bases: 10. CDR1 and CDR2 (germline): SGHTA, FQGTGA. The CDR3 has 17 amino acids.

This chain joins TRBV2 and TRBJ1-1; D not certain. CDR1 is SNHLY and CDR2 is FYNNEI in the germline V gene. The CDR3 extends over 13 amino acids. V was pared by 6 bases and J by 1 base, with 9 bases between. CDR3: CASRREENTEAFF. CDR3 coding DNA: TGTGCCAGCAGGAGAGAGGAGAACACTGAAGCTTTCTTT. The variable domain in full, with the rest retrieved from reference TRBV2 and TRBJ1-1, is EPEVTQTPSHQVTQMGQEVILRCVPISNHLYFYWYRQILGQKVEFLVSFYNNEISEKSEIFDDQFSVERPDGSNFTLKIRSTKLEDSAMYFCASRREENTEAFFGQGTRLTVV.